Shown below are 26 T cell receptor beta chains from a single sample sequenced in a study of blood T cells in healthy people across ages. Sample-barcoded 5' priming and a J-beta primer mix drove a second PCR of roughly 7 to 11 cycles. TCRdb ran MiXCR on the 5' RACE reads and lists one entry per CDR3 protein. Among under 1,000,000 distinct CDR3 sequences listed, roughly 34% were seen once. The specimen sequenced was blood. These receptors were collected from a man aged 18-30 years in good health.

This clonotype was counted at least ten times. This chain joins TRBV7-2 and TRBJ1-1, with D possibly matching TRBD1 (6 bases). Trimming pared 4 bases from V and 2 bases from J, leaving 8 bases between. CDR3 size: 13 residues. Germline CDR1 and CDR2: SGHTA and FQGNSA. The CDR3 loop reads CASSWTANTEAFF. The CDR3 DNA follows: TGTGCCAGCAGCTGGACAGCAAACACTGAAGCTTTCTTT.

Turning to this clonotype: A much larger clone sits a single nucleotide away, making a read error possible. Here the CDR3 omits its conserved ending phenylalanine or tryptophan, so a read error is the likely source. The chain links TRBV5-1 to TRBJ1-2, with no clear D. Trimming took off 3 bases at V and 1 base at J, with 10 bases between the two ends. This CDR3 is 14 amino acids long. Per germline, CDR1 SGHRS and CDR2 YFSETQ. CDR3 in amino acids: CASSSQTFNYGYTL. CDR3 sequence (DNA): TGCGCCAGCAGCTCCCAGACATTTAACTATGGCTACACCTTA.

The genes are TRBV2 and TRBJ1-4; D is unresolved. The CDR3 spans 14 residues. Germline V CDR1 and CDR2: SNHLY, FYNNEI. V lost 6 bases to trimming and J lost 7 bases, with 15 bases between them. CDR3 loop: CASSRPGSTEKLFF. In nucleotides, the CDR3 is TGTGCCAGCAGCCGCCCCGGGTCTACTGAAAAACTGTTTTTT.

J is TRBJ2-5 and V is TRBV10-3; TRBD2 is a possible D gene (6 bases). Germline CDR1 is ENHRY and CDR2 is SYGVKD. The CDR3 extends over 16 amino acids. The V end was cut by 0 bases, the J end by 11 bases, with 22 bases between. CDR3: CAISESMAGTYNEQYF. CDR3 nucleotides: TGTGCCATCAGTGAGTCGATGGCGGGGACTTACAATGAGCAGTACTTC.

The chain joins TRBV20-1 to TRBJ2-2; TRBD2 might be the D (6 bases). This CDR3 has 15 amino acids. With 1 base removed from V and 0 bases from J, the gap between germline ends came to 9 bases. In germline, CDR1 is DFQATT, CDR2 SNEGSKA (reference sequence). The CDR3 spells CSARAGTPNTGELFF. Here the CDR3 DNA reads TGCAGTGCTAGAGCCGGGACTCCGAACACCGGGGAGCTGTTTTTT.

As to this clonotype: A much larger clone lies a single base off, so this may be a read error. The V gene is TRBV15, the J gene TRBJ1-2; 7 positions match TRBD1. CDR1 LNHNV and CDR2 YYDKDF come from the germline V gene (reference sequence). The CDR3 has 15 residues. CDR3 DNA sequence: TGTACCACCAGCAGAGGAGGGGGCTCAAGCTATGGCTACACCTTC. Its protein is CTTSRGGGSSYGYTF.

This sequence joins TRBV4-3 and TRBJ2-5; 9 nucleotides line up with TRBD1. Germline-derived CDR1 and CDR2 are LGHNA and YSLEER. V lost 1 base, J lost 11 bases, and 17 bases stayed unmatched. CDR3 length: 17 residues. For the CDR3, the DNA is TGCGCCAGCAGCCAAGGCCTAGGGGGACAGGGTTACAATGAGCAGTACTTC. It translates to CASSQGLGGQGYNEQYF.

V and J are TRBV7-8 and TRBJ1-1, with D maybe TRBD1 (5 bases). CDR1 is SGHVS and CDR2 is FQNEAQ in the germline V gene. This CDR3 spans 15 amino acids. V lost 3 bases, J lost 4 bases, and 15 bases lay in between. The CDR3 is CASSLLVNRGTEAFF. For the CDR3, the DNA is TGTGCCAGCAGCTTGCTAGTAAATAGGGGCACTGAAGCTTTCTTT.

This clonotype occurred a few times. The chain links TRBV6-2 or TRBV6-3 to TRBJ2-1; maybe TRBD2 (5 bases). CDR3 length: 16 residues. Trimming removed 0 bases at V and 0 bases at J, with 9 bases between. From germline, CDR1 is MNHEY and CDR2 SVGEGT. The CDR3 coding sequence is TGTGCCAGCAGTTACTCGAGGGCCCACTCCTACAATGAGCAGTTCTTC. Translated: CASSYSRAHSYNEQFF.

The CDR3, as DNA: TGTGCCAGCAGCCAAGAGGCGCCCGGGACTAGCCGTCCCGATACGCAGTATTTT. This sequence encodes CASSQEAPGTSRPDTQYF. The J gene is TRBJ2-3, the V gene TRBV4-2; 9 bases fit TRBD2. The J segment lost 6 bases and the V segment lost 0 bases, leaving 13 bases of the junction unmatched. In germline, CDR1 is LGHNA, CDR2 YNFKEQ. The CDR3 loop spans 18 amino acids.

V is TRBV29-1 and J is TRBJ1-5; possible D gene TRBD1, 6 bases. Germline V gene data show CDR1 as SQVTM and CDR2 as ANQGSEA. The V and J ends lost 5 bases and 3 bases respectively, with 8 bases between them. The CDR3 totals 12 residues. CDR3 in amino acids: CSVRDNNQPQHF. CDR3 DNA sequence: TGCAGCGTTCGGGACAACAATCAGCCCCAGCATTTT. Using reference TRBV29-1 and TRBJ1-5 for the parts outside the CDR3, the full variable domain is SAVISQKPSRDICQRGTSLTIQCQVDSQVTMMFWYRQQPGQSLTLIATANQGSEATYESGFVIDKFPISRPNLTFSTLTVSNMSPEDSSIYLCSVRDNNQPQHFGDGTRLSIL.

The chain joins TRBV10-3 to TRBJ2-1, with 7 bases identical to TRBD2. The J call is doubtful: the DNA matches TRBJ2-7 better. Germline V gives CDR1 ENHRY, CDR2 SYGVKD. The CDR3 length is 15 residues. The CDR3 region is CAISELASSYNEQYF. CDR3 sequence (DNA): TGTGCCATCAGTGAACTAGCGAGCTCCTACAATGAGCAGTACTTC.

This clonotype came up many times. CDR3 sequence (DNA): TGTGCCAGCAGTTTATATCCAGGAGGCTATGGCTACACCTTC. Encoded protein: CASSLYPGGYGYTF. The chain combines TRBV12-3 or TRBV12-4 with TRBJ1-2; no clear D. The V end was cut by 2 bases, the J end by 4 bases, with 11 bases between. The CDR3 has 14 residues.

This clonotype was counted at least ten times. This chain uses TRBV20-1 with TRBJ2-1; the D call may be TRBD1 or TRBD2 (5 bases each). V lost 5 bases to trimming and J lost 6 bases, with 17 bases between them. Germline CDR1 and CDR2: DFQATT and SNEGSKA (reference sequence). The CDR3 covers 14 residues. The CDR3 region is CSASRDGGTNEQFF. In DNA, the CDR3 is TGCAGTGCTTCCCGGGACGGAGGTACCAATGAGCAGTTCTTC.

This clonotype was counted a single time. The junction shows a germline mismatch at one end, possibly a read error. The chain couples TRBV5-1 to TRBJ2-1, with TRBD1 identical over 7 bases. CDR1 and CDR2 from the germline V gene are SGHRS and YFSETQ. This CDR3 comprises 16 residues. In nucleotides, the CDR3 is TGCGCCAGCAGCTTGAATGACAGGGTTGAGTACAATGAGCGGTTCTTC. Translated, it gives CASSLNDRVEYNERFF.

This clonotype was picked up a small number of times. V and J are TRBV20-1 and TRBJ2-3, with a weak D call TRBD2 (5 bases). This CDR3 has 14 amino acids. Trimming pared 5 bases from V and 1 base from J, leaving 13 bases between. In germline, CDR1 is DFQATT, CDR2 SNEGSKA (reference sequence). The CDR3 sequence: CSAHQGGRTDTQYF. CDR3 sequence (DNA): TGCAGTGCTCACCAAGGCGGGCGCACAGATACGCAGTATTTT.

In its sample, this clonotype was seen a few times. The chain joins TRBV20-1 to TRBJ2-1; 12 positions agree with TRBD2. Germline CDR1 and CDR2: DFQATT and SNEGSKA (reference sequence). The CDR3 spans 18 residues. Trimming removed 0 bases from V and 8 bases from J; junction bases left unmatched: 14. The CDR3 protein is CSARDLLLAGGGRDEQFF. The CDR3 nucleotides read TGCAGTGCTAGAGATCTCCTACTAGCGGGGGGCGGTCGGGATGAGCAGTTCTTC.

The rearrangement links TRBV4-1 to TRBJ2-4, with D possibly being TRBD1 (5 bases). The germline V gene has CDR1 MGHRA and CDR2 YSYEKL. V was clipped by 4 bases and J by 4 bases, with 11 bases between them. This CDR3 has 14 residues. CDR3 nucleotides: TGCGCCAGCAGCCTCCAGGGTATAAAAAACATTCAGTACTTC. Translation: CASSLQGIKNIQYF.

This clonotype was picked up many times. Germline and junction disagree at one end, which may indicate a read error. The chain combines TRBV4-2 with TRBJ1-2; tentatively, D is TRBD1 (5 bases). The CDR3 sequence is 14 residues long. Looked up from germline, CDR1 is LGHNA and CDR2 is YNFKEQ. CDR3 protein: CASSQDPGNYGYTF. The CDR3 bases are TGCGCCAGCAGCCAAGATCCAGGGAACTATGGCTACACCTTC.

This clonotype occurred once. This may arise from a read error, as a much more abundant clone is one base away. The V and J genes are TRBV6-1 and TRBJ2-3, with a possible D match to TRBD1 (5 bases). CDR3 length: 14 residues. CDR1 is MNHNS, CDR2 SASEGT, per germline. The CDR3 nucleotides read TGTGCCAGCAGTGAAGCGGCGATCACAGGTACGCAGTATTTT. Amino acids: CASSEAAITGTQYF.

This clonotype was detected many times. The gene calls are TRBV12-3 or TRBV12-4 and TRBJ1-5, with no clear D. The CDR3 has 13 residues. Trimming left V 5 bases short and J 3 bases short, with 8 bases between. The DNA of the CDR3 is TGTGCCAGCAGTCGCCAACACAATCAGCCCCAGCATTTT. As protein: CASSRQHNQPQHF.

This clonotype was counted ten times or more. This chain links TRBV10-3 with TRBJ2-3; TRBD1 matches 10 bases. Looked up from germline, CDR1 is ENHRY and CDR2 is SYGVKD. Trimming took 5 bases from V and 4 from J; bases not matched to a gene: 12. The CDR3 is 17 amino acids. Here the CDR3 reads CAISWTGDRGAPDTQYF. CDR3 DNA: TGTGCCATCAGTTGGACCGGGGACAGGGGAGCGCCAGATACGCAGTATTTT.

The chain couples TRBV20-1 to TRBJ2-3; 7 positions match TRBD2. CDR1 is DFQATT and CDR2 is SNEGSKA in the germline V gene (reference sequence). The CDR3 sequence is 16 residues long. Trimming at V came to 5 bases and at J to 4 bases, leaving 15 bases not matched to a gene. The DNA for the CDR3 is TGCAGTGCTTCGTTCTCCGCTAGCGGTGGTGCAGATACGCAGTATTTT. This codes for CSASFSASGGADTQYF.

This clonotype was recorded many times. This chain uses TRBV7-2 with TRBJ2-1, with 12 bases that match TRBD2. The germline V gene encodes CDR1 SGHTA and CDR2 FQGNSA. The V gene end was trimmed by 5 bases and the J gene end by 10 bases; junction bases not matched to a gene: 9. The CDR3 contains 15 residues. CDR3 DNA: TGTGCCAGCAGCCCTCTAGCGGGGGGGCTTGGGGAGCAGTTCTTC. It is translated as CASSPLAGGLGEQFF.

As to this clonotype: This clone may be a read error of a much larger clone one base away. The chain links TRBV20-1 to TRBJ1-2; D gene uncertain. The CDR3 is made up of 14 amino acids. The germline gives CDR1 DFQATT, CDR2 SNEGSKA (reference sequence). CDR3: CRAGGSLMNYGYTF. The CDR3 DNA is TGCAGAGCCGGAGGGTCTTTGATGAACTATGGCTACACCTTC.

This clonotype turned up a few times. The chain recombines TRBV6-5 with TRBJ2-3; a weak D match, TRBD1 (6 bases). The CDR3 sequence is 15 residues long. The V and J ends lost 6 bases and 2 bases respectively, with 15 bases between them. Germline CDR1 and CDR2: MNHEY and SVGAGI. The CDR3 spells CASRRSGAHTDTQYF. The CDR3 DNA follows: TGTGCCAGCAGGCGTTCAGGGGCACACACAGATACGCAGTATTTT.